This T cell receptor (beta chain) was captured by sequencing in a study of blood T cell repertoires in COVID-19. Turning to the study itself: The cDNA or gDNA used as material had been derived from T cells, B-cell-depleted T cells, or PBMCs.

In assigning cohorts, the study relied on participant-reported clinical history. Before being deemed recovered, Cohort 3 donors had two negative PCRs, clearance, or symptom resolution. The V gene's germline CDR1 is SGHNT and CDR2 YYREEE (reference sequence). There are 19 residues in the CDR3. V lost 3 bases and J lost 4, with 23 bases in between. How the authors handled the data: Amplifying reference gene primers gave estimates of nucleated cell counts. Assay: immunoSEQ multiplex PCR; the TCRdb copy retains only in-frame clones and omits some. V and J calls plus clone size are reproduced from that table; the DNA served to infer D and trimming. The sample lists more than 400,000 clones; around 87% were seen once.

The chain recombines TRBV5-4 with TRBJ1-6; possibly TRBD1 for D (6 bases). The sequenced material came from PBMCs or T cells enriched from blood (not recorded which). The sequence derives from a woman aged 18-35 years who had recovered from COVID-19. DNA of the CDR3: TGTGCCAGCAGCTCCTATGGACAGATTATTTCCGCTTATAATTCACCCCTCCACTTT. It codes for CASSSYGQIISAYNSPLHF.